Presented here are 21 T cell receptor beta chains from one specimen sequenced in a study of T cells in tumors after PD-1 blockade. TCRdb's table, derived via immunoSEQ multiplex PCR, lists solely in-frame clones and lacks some. The table includes 60,000 to 70,000 clones, around 67% detected once. Sequencing was performed on PBMCs, taken after anti-PD-1 treatment. These receptors all come from a human donor with basal cell carcinoma.

The gene calls are TRBV3-1 (or the pseudogene TRBV3-2) and TRBJ2-1; TRBD2 agrees at 13 bases. V was clipped by 4 bases and J by 7 bases; unmatched bases: 10. The germline V gene has CDR1 LGHDT and CDR2 YNNKEL (reference sequence). CDR3 length: 17 residues. The CDR3 loop reads CASSRYKTSGGSNEQFF. CDR3 DNA sequence: TGTGCCAGCAGCCGGTATAAGACTAGCGGGGGGAGTAATGAGCAGTTCTTC.

The chain links TRBV7-2 to TRBJ2-7; 7 bases map to TRBD2. V shed 7 bases, J shed 2 bases, and the junction held 8 bases outside the gene matches. The germline V gene encodes CDR1 SGHTA and CDR2 FQGNSA. This CDR3 comprises 14 residues. The CDR3: CASIEGAGAYEQYF. CDR3 sequence (DNA): TGTGCCAGCATCGAAGGCGCGGGGGCCTACGAGCAGTACTTC.

In this sample, this clone turned up a few times. J is TRBJ1-2 and V is TRBV18, with TRBD1 as a possible D gene (6 bases). The CDR3 totals 13 residues. Trimming left V 3 bases short and J 6 bases short, with 11 bases between. CDR1 and CDR2 (germline): KGHSH, LQKENI. CDR3 DNA: TGTGCCAGCTCACCGAGACAGGCCCATGGCTACACCTTC. This translates into CASSPRQAHGYTF.

V and J are TRBV3-1 (or the pseudogene TRBV3-2) and TRBJ2-7; D ambiguous. The CDR3 is made up of 13 amino acids. CDR1 and CDR2 from the germline V gene are LGHDT and YNNKEL (reference sequence). V lost 3 bases and J 6 bases, leaving 12 bases between the germline ends. This chain's CDR3 is CASSHAQTGEQYF. The CDR3 coding sequence is TGTGCCAGCAGCCACGCCCAAACGGGCGAGCAGTACTTC.

This chain links TRBV2 with TRBJ2-7; D unresolved. Germline V gene data show CDR1 as SNHLY and CDR2 as FYNNEI. The ends were cut back, 3 bases at V and 0 bases at J, with 6 bases in the middle. CDR3 length: 13 amino acids. The CDR3 DNA sequence: TGTGCCAGCAGTGACTGGGACTCCTACGAGCAGTACTTC. Its protein product is CASSDWDSYEQYF.

This sequence joins TRBV7-9 and TRBJ1-3; 8 bases align to TRBD1. Germline V gives CDR1 SEHNR, CDR2 FQNEAQ (reference sequence). The V segment lost 3 bases and the J segment 4 bases; nucleotides outside the gene matches: 2. This CDR3 comprises 14 residues. This CDR3 reads CASSFQGAGNTIYF. CDR3 nucleotide sequence: TGTGCCAGCAGCTTCCAGGGGGCGGGAAACACCATATATTTT. Supplemented by reference TRBV7-9 and TRBJ1-3, the full variable domain reads DTGVSQNPRHKITKRGQNVTFRCDPISEHNRLYWYRQTLGQGPEFLTYFQNEAQLEKSRLLSDRFSAERPKGSFSTLEIQRTEQGDSAMYLCASSFQGAGNTIYFGEGSWLTVV.

V usage is TRBV30 and J usage is TRBJ1-1; D remains unclear. Trimming shortened V by 0 bases and J by 1 base, and 9 bases separated the two germline ends. This CDR3 is 14 amino acids long. From germline, CDR1 is GTSNPN and CDR2 SVGIG (reference sequence). The CDR3 loop reads CAWSVQWGNTEAFF. In DNA, the CDR3 is TGTGCCTGGAGTGTCCAGTGGGGGAACACTGAAGCTTTCTTT.

This clone has a single count. The V call is TRBV3-1 (or the pseudogene TRBV3-2), the J call TRBJ1-5, with D tentatively TRBD1 (6 bases). Deletions cut 0 bases from V and 2 bases from J, with 8 bases between. The CDR3 has 15 residues. Germline loops: CDR1 LGHDT, CDR2 YNNKEL (reference sequence). The CDR3 here is CASSQEGGRNQPQHF. DNA for the CDR3: TGTGCCAGCAGCCAAGAGGGGGGGCGCAATCAGCCCCAGCATTTT.

The chain is built from TRBV28 and TRBJ1-6; tentatively, D is TRBD1 (6 bases). Trimming left V 4 bases short and J 4 bases short, with 11 bases between. Germline lookup yields CDR1 MDHEN and CDR2 SYDVKM. CDR3 length equals 15 residues. This CDR3 is CASSSTGRYNSPLHF. CDR3 bases: TGTGCCAGCAGTTCGACAGGACGGTATAATTCACCCCTCCACTTT.

The chain carries TRBV19 and TRBJ2-2; D is unclear. The germline V and J ends were trimmed by 5 bases and 6 bases, with 10 bases remaining between them. There are 13 residues in the CDR3. CDR1 is LNHDA, CDR2 SQIVND, per germline (reference sequence). This CDR3 reads CASSFQAPGELFF. CDR3 sequence (DNA): TGTGCCAGTAGTTTCCAGGCCCCCGGGGAGCTGTTTTTT.

The chain employs TRBV4-1 and TRBJ1-3; TRBD1 is a possible D gene (6 bases). The ends were cut back, 4 bases at V and 0 bases at J, with 10 bases in the middle. CDR1 MGHRA and CDR2 YSYEKL come from the germline V gene. This CDR3 comprises 15 residues. CDR3 sequence: CASSRGQNSGNTIYF. The CDR3 coding sequence is TGCGCCAGCAGCCGCGGACAGAACTCTGGAAACACCATATATTTT.

The gene calls are TRBV10-3 and TRBJ1-2, with D maybe TRBD1 (5 bases). V lost 11 bases to trimming and J lost 0 bases, with 16 bases between them. This CDR3 region has 14 residues. Germline V CDR1 and CDR2: ENHRY, SYGVKD. The CDR3 DNA follows: TGTGCCTCTATGGAAGGGGTCGCTAACTATGGCTACACCTTC. This gives the protein CASMEGVANYGYTF.

This clone occurred a few times. V gene TRBV18 combines with J gene TRBJ1-1, with 7 bases that match TRBD1. J was trimmed by 11 bases and V by 6 bases; bases with no gene match: 6. CDR3 length: 11 residues. Germline assignment: CDR1 KGHSH and CDR2 LQKENI. The DNA for the CDR3 is TGTGCCAGCTCCGACAGGGTTGAGGCTTTCTTT. Protein: CASSDRVEAFF.

This clone occurred once. The gene calls are TRBV5-4 and TRBJ2-5; 11 bases agree with TRBD1. Germline V gene data show CDR1 as SGHNT and CDR2 as YYREEE (reference sequence). The CDR3 sequence is 15 residues long. The V and J ends lost 4 bases and 5 bases, in that order; junction bases with no gene match: 7. CDR3: CASSKGQGETETQYF. In DNA, the CDR3 is TGTGCCAGCAGCAAGGGACAGGGGGAAACCGAGACCCAGTACTTC.

The chain carries TRBV5-4 and TRBJ2-5; 11 bases map to TRBD2. V lost 5 bases, J lost 1 base, and 7 bases stayed unmatched. The CDR3 is 16 amino acids. The germline V gene encodes CDR1 SGHNT and CDR2 YYREEE (reference sequence). The CDR3 coding sequence is TGTGCCAGCAGGCTGGGGACTAGCGGTCTCCAAGAGACCCAGTACTTC. Residues: CASRLGTSGLQETQYF. Full variable domain (missing parts from reference TRBV5-4 and TRBJ2-5): ETGVTQSPTHLIKTRGQQVTLRCSSQSGHNTVSWYQQALGQGPQFIFQYYREEENGRGNFPPRFSGLQFPNYSSELNVNALELDDSALYLCASRLGTSGLQETQYFGPGTRLLVL.

The gene calls are TRBV19 and TRBJ2-7, with D tentatively TRBD2 (7 bases). Looked up from germline, CDR1 is LNHDA and CDR2 is SQIVND (reference sequence). This CDR3 is 14 amino acids long. Trimming shortened V by 2 bases and J by 4 bases, and 12 bases separated the two germline ends. The CDR3 sequence is CASSIRGGIYEQYF. The CDR3 DNA follows: TGTGCCAGTAGTATAAGGGGGGGGATATACGAGCAGTACTTC.

V usage is TRBV7-6 and J usage is TRBJ2-3; 14 bases align to TRBD2. Trimming cost V 5 bases and J 0 bases; bases outside gene matches: 4. Germline CDR1 reads SGHVS; CDR2 reads FNYEAQ. The CDR3 is made up of 17 amino acids. CDR3 DNA sequence: TGTGCCAGCAGCAAGACTAGCGGGGGGGCTAGCACAGATACGCAGTATTTT. Translating it yields CASSKTSGGASTDTQYF.

About this clone itself: At the DNA level, this CDR3 is encoded by other sequences in the same sample as well. This chain links TRBV5-6 with TRBJ2-5; 10 bases are a match to TRBD1. Germline-derived CDR1 and CDR2 are SGHDT and YYEEEE. J lost 5 bases, V lost 0 bases, and 4 bases had no gene match. The CDR3 sequence is 15 residues long. CDR3 sequence (DNA): TGTGCCAGCAGCTTGGGACAGGGGGCGCAGGAGACCCAGTACTTC. Residues: CASSLGQGAQETQYF.

This clone has a handful of counts. V usage is TRBV2 and J usage is TRBJ2-2; D is uncertain. Per germline, CDR1 SNHLY and CDR2 FYNNEI. This CDR3 contains 11 residues. Trimming shortened V by 7 bases and J by 9 bases, and 9 bases separated the two germline ends. The CDR3 here is CASKGSWELFF. The CDR3 nucleotides read TGTGCCAGCAAGGGCAGTTGGGAGCTGTTTTTT.

V is TRBV29-1 and J is TRBJ2-5; D perhaps matches TRBD2 (7 bases). CDR1 is SQVTM, CDR2 ANQGSEA, per germline. This CDR3 spans 15 amino acids. Between the trimmed V and J ends, which lost 4 bases and 1 base, there was a span of 16 bases. The DNA for the CDR3 is TGCAGCGTTGGCGGGGGCTACAGCACCCAAGAGACCCAGTACTTC. Its protein product is CSVGGGYSTQETQYF.

Concerning this clone: This same CDR3 is encoded by further DNA sequences in the sample. The chain recombines TRBV6-4 with TRBJ2-3, with 12 bases matching TRBD1. V shed 6 bases and J 8 bases; nucleotides not matched to a gene: 9. This CDR3 is 15 amino acids long. Looked up from germline, CDR1 is MRHNA and CDR2 is SNTAGT. The CDR3 DNA follows: TGTGCCAGCAGCACCGGGACAGGGGGCCAAGGTACGCAGTATTTT. Its translation: CASSTGTGGQGTQYF.